Listed below are T cell receptor beta chains from one sample, sequenced in a study of response to subunit inactivated influenza vaccine. TCRdb used MiXCR to reprocess the RT-PCR reads, holding one entry per CDR3 protein. The table lists over 400,000 distinct CDR3 sequences, about 10% of them singletons. The sample consisted of PBMCs from blood, taken 35 to 45 days after vaccination. These receptors were obtained from a man aged 50-60 years who received an inactivated influenza vaccine. Both conserved end residues are part of each CDR3. Fields, in order: V gene, D gene, J gene, clone size, CDR3 DNA, CDR3 protein. A D gene is named only where the DNA matches it firmly. Clone size is not always given. Where it is, it says once, few, many or a class for expanded clones.

V: TRBV12-3/TRBV12-4
D: .
J: TRBJ1-5
size: few
DNA: TGTGCCAGCAGTTTGGGAGGAAGGATCTCCGGATTTCCCCAGCATTTT
CDR3: CASSLGGRISGFPQHF

V: TRBV18
D: TRBD1
J: TRBJ1-2
size: .
DNA: TGTGCCAGCTCACCACCGACAGGGGGACGGGGTCTCTATGGCTACACCTTC
CDR3: CASSPPTGGRGLYGYTF

V: TRBV7-9
D: .
J: TRBJ2-3
size: few
DNA: TGTGCCAGCAGCTCATCAGAGTCAGATACGCAGTATTTT
CDR3: CASSSSESDTQYF

V: TRBV13
D: TRBD2
J: TRBJ2-2
size: .
DNA: TGTGCCAGCAGCGCGGGACTAGCGGGAGGAACGAACACCGGGGAGCTGTTTTTT
CDR3: CASSAGLAGGTNTGELFF

V: TRBV6-6
D: TRBD1
J: TRBJ2-7
size: many
DNA: TGTGCCAGCAGTCGGGGACAGGGGAACGAGCAGTACTTC
CDR3: CASSRGQGNEQYF

V: TRBV7-9
D: TRBD1
J: TRBJ1-1
size: .
DNA: TGTGCCAGCACATGGACAGGGAGCATGAACACTGAAGCTTTCTTT
CDR3: CASTWTGSMNTEAFF

V: TRBV30
D: .
J: TRBJ1-1
size: many
DNA: TGTGCCTGGAGTGTATTAACTGAAGCTTTCTTT
CDR3: CAWSVLTEAFF

V: TRBV5-8
D: TRBD1
J: TRBJ2-5
size: .
DNA: TGTGCCAGCAGCTTAACTCGGGACAGGGGAACCGAGACCCAGTACTTC
CDR3: CASSLTRDRGTETQYF

V: TRBV15
D: .
J: TRBJ1-1
size: .
DNA: TGTGCCACCAGCTTCGGGACGGTGAACACTGAAGCTTTCTTT
CDR3: CATSFGTVNTEAFF

V: TRBV21-1
D: .
J: TRBJ2-1
size: .
DNA: .
CDR3: CASSKTWGTGSYNEQFF

V: TRBV9
D: TRBD1
J: TRBJ1-1
size: .
DNA: TGTGCCAGCACCGTATCCACGACAGGGGGCGGGAACACTGAAGCTTTCTTT
CDR3: CASTVSTTGGGNTEAFF

V: TRBV6-2/TRBV6-3
D: .
J: TRBJ1-6
size: few
DNA: TGTGCCAGCAGCCCCCGGGGTTCAGGGTATTCACCCCTCCACTTT
CDR3: CASSPRGSGYSPLHF

V: TRBV10-3
D: TRBD2
J: TRBJ2-3
size: once
DNA: TGTGCCATCAGTATATCGGGACTAGCGGGTGCCGACACAGATACGCGGTATTTT
CDR3: CAISISGLAGADTDTRYF

V: TRBV12-3/TRBV12-4
D: .
J: TRBJ2-4
size: many
DNA: TGTGCCAGCAGCGCAGCCTTTATTCAGTACTTC
CDR3: CASSAAFIQYF

V: TRBV5-1
D: TRBD2
J: TRBJ2-2
size: few
DNA: TGCGCCAGCAGCGGGGGACTAGCGGGAGCCGGGGAGCTGTTTTTT
CDR3: CASSGGLAGAGELFF

V: TRBV7-2
D: TRBD1
J: TRBJ2-3
size: .
DNA: TGTGCCAGCAGCTCAGGACAGGTGGAAACAGATACGCAGTATTTT
CDR3: CASSSGQVETDTQYF

V: TRBV7-6
D: TRBD2
J: TRBJ2-3
size: many
DNA: TGTGCCAGCAGCTTAGCCTGGAAGCGGGGGGCTGGTACGCAGTATTTT
CDR3: CASSLAWKRGAGTQYF

V: TRBV6-1
D: TRBD1
J: TRBJ1-2
size: many
DNA: TGTGCCAGCAAGGCCGGGACAGGGAATACTAACTATGGCTACACCTTC
CDR3: CASKAGTGNTNYGYTF

V: TRBV5-1
D: .
J: TRBJ1-6
size: many
DNA: TGCGCCAGCAGCTTGGCAGAAAATTCACCCCTCCACTTT
CDR3: CASSLAENSPLHF

V: TRBV7-9
D: .
J: TRBJ1-1
size: few
DNA: TGTGCCAGCAGCACCCGGGACGGACAGAACACTGAAGCTTTCTTT
CDR3: CASSTRDGQNTEAFF

V: TRBV28
D: .
J: TRBJ2-6
size: many
DNA: TGTGCCAGCAGGAACAGGAGGACTGGGGCCAACGTCCTGACTTTC
CDR3: CASRNRRTGANVLTF

V: TRBV20-1
D: .
J: TRBJ2-7
size: few
DNA: TGCAGTGCTAGAGGGGCGGGGGCAGACTACGAGCAGTACTTC
CDR3: CSARGAGADYEQYF

V: TRBV18
D: TRBD2
J: TRBJ2-5
size: few
DNA: TGTGCCAGCTCACCCCCGGGGGGTCTCCGGCGGGAGACCCAGTACTTC
CDR3: CASSPPGGLRRETQYF

V: TRBV7-2
D: TRBD1
J: TRBJ1-1
size: .
DNA: TGTGCCAGCAGCTTTAAGACAGGGACTGAAGCTTTCTTT
CDR3: CASSFKTGTEAFF

V: TRBV20-1
D: TRBD2
J: TRBJ2-1
size: few
DNA: TGCAGTGCTAGAGATATGGGGGAGGGCCGATACAATGAGCAGTTCTTC
CDR3: CSARDMGEGRYNEQFF

V: TRBV5-1
D: TRBD2
J: TRBJ2-1
size: .
DNA: TGCGCCAGCAGCTCTTCCTGGACTAGCGGGCGGGTAGATGAGCAGTTCTTC
CDR3: CASSSSWTSGRVDEQFF

V: TRBV6-2/TRBV6-3
D: .
J: TRBJ2-7
size: .
DNA: TGTGCCAGCAGTTACTGGGACTACGAGCAGTACTTC
CDR3: CASSYWDYEQYF

V: TRBV7-6
D: TRBD2
J: TRBJ2-7
size: few
DNA: TGTGCCACCTATAGCGGGAGATGCTACGAGCAGTACTTC
CDR3: CATYSGRCYEQYF

V: TRBV12-3/TRBV12-4
D: TRBD1
J: TRBJ1-2
size: few
DNA: TGTGCCAGCAGTTTAGGAAGAGGGGGCGTTGACTACACCTTC
CDR3: CASSLGRGGVDYTF

V: TRBV10-3
D: TRBD2
J: TRBJ2-1
size: many
DNA: TGTGCCATCAGTTCCACTAGCGCGAGCTCCTACAATGAGCAGTTCTTC
CDR3: CAISSTSASSYNEQFF

V: TRBV9
D: TRBD1
J: TRBJ1-6
size: few
DNA: TGTGCCAGCAGCGTAGGGACAGGAGACATGAATTCACCCCTCCACTTT
CDR3: CASSVGTGDMNSPLHF

V: TRBV7-7
D: TRBD2
J: TRBJ2-1
size: few
DNA: TGTGCCAGCAGCCCCGGAAGCGGGAGGTCATACAATGAGCAGTTCTTC
CDR3: CASSPGSGRSYNEQFF

V: TRBV7-2
D: .
J: TRBJ2-1
size: few
DNA: TGTGCCAGCAGCCCCCACCAGACAGGCCTGCAGTTCTTC
CDR3: CASSPHQTGLQFF

V: TRBV2
D: .
J: TRBJ2-5
size: many
DNA: TGCGCCAGCAGCAAGAACCGGGGAGAGACCCAGTACTTC
CDR3: CASSKNRGETQYF

V: TRBV12-3/TRBV12-4
D: TRBD2
J: TRBJ2-2
size: .
DNA: TGTGCCAGCAGCTTACCACTAGCGGGGGTCACCGGGGAGCTGTTTTTT
CDR3: CASSLPLAGVTGELFF

V: TRBV7-9
D: .
J: TRBJ1-3
size: .
DNA: TGTGCCACCCAGAGAAGTGGGCTGGGAAACACCATATATTTT
CDR3: CATQRSGLGNTIYF

V: TRBV5-1
D: .
J: TRBJ2-7
size: many
DNA: TGCGCCAGCAGCCACCGGGACACAACCTACGAGCAGTACTTC
CDR3: CASSHRDTTYEQYF